The text below deals with one TCR beta chain. The germline V gene has CDR1 MNHEY and CDR2 SMNVEV (reference sequence). The CDR3 spans 14 residues. V was cut by 8 bases and J by 5 bases, with 16 bases left in between. Measured with immunoSEQ multiplex PCR; TCRdb has only the in-frame clones, and not every one. Of some 80,000 clones in the sample, roughly 90% were seen once. This record comes from a study of OX40 agonist ivuxolimab in advanced cancers. Across the study: An agonistic human IgG2 monoclonal antibody against OX40 (CD134) was given.

The genes are TRBV27 and TRBJ1-5; D is perhaps TRBD1 (5 bases). The sequencing here drew on CD4+ or CD8+ T cells sorted from blood, taken in a trial of the OX40 agonist ivuxolimab. This receptor was obtained from an adult with an advanced solid tumor such as melanoma, head and neck, liver or kidney cancer. CDR3 protein: CASSGRGWDQPQHF. CDR3 nucleotide sequence: TGTGCCAGCTCGGGGCGGGGATGGGATCAGCCCCAGCATTTT.